This T cell receptor beta chain was sequenced in a study of shared clonotypes between healthy human individuals. Broader study findings: Against clonotypes common to all four donors, non-shared ones had lower generation probabilities.

V lost 3 bases and J 7 bases, leaving 1 base between the germline ends. This CDR3 has 9 amino acids. Looked up from germline, CDR1 is DFQATT and CDR2 is SNEGSKA (reference sequence). Turning to this clone: The antigen remains undetermined.

This table comes from immunoSEQ multiplex PCR, and its TCRdb copy is limited to in-frame clones, with some not included. Here the sample spans millions of clones, more than 80% being singletons. The J gene is TRBJ2-1, the V gene TRBV20-1; D is uncertain. This receptor was taken from a man aged 18 to 29 in good health. Sequencing was done on a sample of naive CD4+ T cells sorted from blood. As for subset: CD45RA+ positively selected. CDR3 DNA: TGCAGTGCTAGGAATGAGCAGTTCTTC. Its protein product is CSARNEQFF.